The clone carrying this T cell receptor (beta chain) was counted at least ten times. Its antigen remains unknown. This entry is derived from a study of CD8 T cells in ankylosing spondylitis. Study-level points and caveats: What seemed typical of ankylosing spondylitis blood was a TCR beta motif built from eight highly homologous variants.

Germline V gene data show CDR1 as SGHRS and CDR2 as YFSETQ. This CDR3 spans 16 amino acids. The V gene end was trimmed by 1 base and the J gene end by 10 bases; junction bases not matched to a gene: 11. One entry per CDR3 protein, called by TCRdb with MiXCR from the 5' RACE reads. The sample holds about 500,000 distinct CDR3 sequences, roughly 5.3% seen once. The source of this sequence is a male donor with ankylosing spondylitis. J is TRBJ2-1 and V is TRBV5-1; 10 nucleotides agree with TRBD2. The sequencing input was blood, either unsorted or a sorted T cell fraction (not recorded which). For the CDR3, the DNA is TGCGCCAGCAGCTTGCCCAAAACTAGCGGGGAGGGGGAGCAGTTCTTC. Its translation is CASSLPKTSGEGEQFF.